The 14 T cell receptor beta chains below all came from one sample that was sequenced in a study of T cell responses to AZD1222 COVID-19 vaccine. Data came from immunoSEQ multiplex PCR; TCRdb stores just in-frame clones and leaves some out. Among 200,000 or so clones listed, over 80% were seen once. The sample consisted of peripheral blood, taken on day 0 of AZD1222 vaccination. These TCRs come from an adult in good health.

This clone has only a few counts. The V call is TRBV9, the J call TRBJ1-5, with D unclear. The CDR3 sequence is 19 residues long. With 7 bases removed from V and 0 bases from J, the gap between germline ends came to 26 bases. Germline CDR1 is SGDLS and CDR2 is YYNGEE. The CDR3 region is CASGAYRAHVTYSNQPQHF. Written as DNA, the CDR3 is TGTGCCAGCGGAGCATACCGCGCTCACGTTACTTATAGCAATCAGCCCCAGCATTTT.

The rearrangement uses TRBV5-1 and TRBJ2-2, with D unresolved. V was trimmed by 2 bases and J by 0 bases, leaving 5 bases between them. The CDR3 has 14 residues. Germline V gene lookup returns CDR1 SGHRS and CDR2 YFSETQ. CDR3 nucleotides: TGCGCCAGCAGCTTCACTACGAACACCGGGGAGCTGTTTTTT. It encodes CASSFTTNTGELFF.

This CDR3 is CASSLEAANTEAFF. The CDR3 DNA is TGCGCCAGCAGCTTGGAGGCCGCGAACACTGAAGCTTTCTTT. The genes are TRBV5-1 and TRBJ1-1; D is uncertain. V was shortened by 0 bases and J by 1 base, with 7 bases between the two germline ends. The CDR3 contains 14 residues. Germline V gene lookup returns CDR1 SGHRS and CDR2 YFSETQ.

This chain connects TRBV24-1 to TRBJ2-7; unclear D gene. Germline CDR1 is KGHDR and CDR2 is SFDVKD. CDR3 length: 16 residues. Trimming removed 0 bases from V and 0 bases from J, with 11 bases in between. CDR3 coding DNA: TGTGCCACCAGTGATTTGCTAGGGTTAAGCTCCTACGAGCAGTACTTC. It encodes CATSDLLGLSSYEQYF.

J is TRBJ2-5 and V is TRBV6-5; no clear D. Deletions cut 2 bases from V and 0 bases from J, with 7 bases between. There are 14 residues in the CDR3. Germline V lookup: CDR1 MNHEY, CDR2 SVGAGI. CDR3: CASSYGQYQETQYF. CDR3 nucleotide sequence: TGTGCCAGCAGTTACGGCCAGTACCAAGAGACCCAGTACTTC.

The rearrangement joins TRBV6-6 to TRBJ2-5, with D unclear. Trimming pared 0 bases from V and 5 bases from J, leaving 13 bases between. The CDR3 is 15 residues long. Per germline, CDR1 MNHNY and CDR2 SVGAGI (reference sequence). The CDR3 DNA reads as TGTGCCAGCAGTTACTCGACACTGAGTACGGAGACCCAGTACTTC. Its translation is CASSYSTLSTETQYF.

The chain employs TRBV5-4 and TRBJ2-7, with TRBD1 as a possible D gene (5 bases). The CDR3 extends over 14 amino acids. Per germline, CDR1 SGHNT and CDR2 YYREEE (reference sequence). Between the trimmed V and J ends, which lost 4 bases and 2 bases, there was a span of 13 bases. This CDR3 reads CASSKDTHPYEQYF. The DNA of the CDR3 is TGTGCCAGCAGCAAGGACACTCATCCCTACGAGCAGTACTTC.

DNA of the CDR3: TGCGCCAGCAGTGAAGGAGGCAGCCAAGAGACCCAGTACTTC. This encodes CASSEGGSQETQYF. V and J are TRBV10-1 and TRBJ2-5; maybe TRBD2 (5 bases). Deletions cut 3 bases from V and 1 base from J, with 9 bases between. The V gene's germline CDR1 is WNHNN and CDR2 SYGVQD (reference sequence). The CDR3 loop spans 14 amino acids.

This clone was observed once. The V gene is TRBV15, the J gene TRBJ2-7; tentative D call: TRBD1 (5 bases). Per germline, CDR1 LNHNV and CDR2 YYDKDF (reference sequence). V lost 3 bases to trimming and J lost 3 bases, with 9 bases between them. CDR3 size: 13 residues. The CDR3 DNA reads TGTGCCACCAGCAGGGACACAGGCTACGAGCAGTACTTC. This codes for CATSRDTGYEQYF.

This sequence joins TRBV12-3 or TRBV12-4 and TRBJ1-4; a possible D gene is TRBD1 (6 bases). CDR3 length: 13 amino acids. V shed 6 bases and J shed 8 bases, with 13 bases lying between them. CDR3 residues: CASSLGQGEKLFF. The CDR3 coding sequence is TGTGCCAGCAGCCTAGGGCAGGGGGAAAAACTGTTTTTT.

The chain employs TRBV28 and TRBJ2-2; tentative D call: TRBD1 (5 bases). This CDR3 contains 13 residues. Germline CDR1 is MDHEN and CDR2 is SYDVKM. V dropped 5 bases and J dropped 1 base, with 5 bases sitting between them. CDR3 residues: CASSRGNTGELFF. The CDR3 DNA sequence: TGTGCCAGCAGTAGGGGGAACACCGGGGAGCTGTTTTTT.

This rearrangement joins TRBV5-4 to TRBJ2-1; TRBD2 matches at 14 bases. The CDR3 is 17 residues long. V gave up 4 bases and J gave up 5 bases; unmatched junction bases: 8. Per the germline V gene, CDR1 is SGHNT and CDR2 is YYREEE (reference sequence). The CDR3 reads CASSTGLAGGPNNEQFF. CDR3 bases: TGTGCCAGCAGCACCGGACTAGCGGGGGGACCAAACAATGAGCAGTTCTTC.

V gene TRBV19 combines with J gene TRBJ2-7, with 9 positions matching TRBD1. Germline V gene data show CDR1 as LNHDA and CDR2 as SQIVND (reference sequence). The CDR3 length is 15 residues. V was clipped by 2 bases and J by 2 bases; unmatched bases: 4. CDR3 DNA sequence: TGTGCCAGTAGTATAAAGGACAGGGGACCCTACGAGCAGTACTTC. It codes for CASSIKDRGPYEQYF. Combining the CDR3 with reference TRBV19 and TRBJ2-7 gives the whole variable domain DGGITQSPKYLFRKEGQNVTLSCEQNLNHDAMYWYRQDPGQGLRLIYYSQIVNDFQKGDIAEGYSVSREKKESFPLTVTSAQKNPTAFYLCASSIKDRGPYEQYFGPGTRLTVT.

The genes are TRBV7-7 and TRBJ1-4; 8 bases map to TRBD1. The CDR3 is 13 residues long. J lost 8 bases, V lost 5 bases, and 4 bases had no gene match. CDR1 is SSHAT, CDR2 FNYEAQ, per germline (reference sequence). DNA of the CDR3: TGTGCCAGCAGCCCCAGACAGGGGGAAAAACTGTTTTTT. Translated: CASSPRQGEKLFF.